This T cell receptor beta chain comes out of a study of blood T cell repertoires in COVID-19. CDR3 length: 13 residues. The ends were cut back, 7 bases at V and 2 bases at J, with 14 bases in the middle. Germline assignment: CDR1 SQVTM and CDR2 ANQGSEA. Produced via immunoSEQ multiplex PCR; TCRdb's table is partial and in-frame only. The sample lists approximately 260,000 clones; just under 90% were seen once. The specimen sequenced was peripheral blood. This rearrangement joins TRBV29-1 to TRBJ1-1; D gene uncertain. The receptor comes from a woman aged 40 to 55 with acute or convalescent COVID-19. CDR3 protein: CSARRTGNTEAFF. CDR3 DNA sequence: TGCAGCGCCCGTCGGACGGGAAACACTGAAGCTTTCTTT.